These 24 T cell receptor beta chains were all obtained from the same sample, sequenced in a study of shared clonotypes between healthy human individuals. The table came from immunoSEQ multiplex PCR; TCRdb's copy has only in-frame clones and leaves some out. The sample consists of about 1.5 million clones, roughly 98% of them appearing once. Sequenced: naive CD4+ T cells sorted from blood. Regarding subset: CD45RA+ positively selected. These receptors all come from a man aged 25 to 40 in good health.

The gene calls are TRBV2 and TRBJ2-3, with 10 bases lining up with TRBD2. Germline-derived CDR1 and CDR2 are SNHLY and FYNNEI. The CDR3 has 16 residues. J gave up 5 bases and V 1 base, and 6 bases lay outside the gene matches. CDR3 coding DNA: TGTGCCAGCAGTGAAGTAGCGGGAGGTATAGTAGATACGCAGTATTTT. Translation gives CASSEVAGGIVDTQYF.

The rearrangement links TRBV7-8 to TRBJ2-2; D not resolved. CDR1 is SGHVS and CDR2 is FQNEAQ in the germline V gene. The CDR3 runs to 13 residues. Trimming took 3 bases from V and 9 from J, leaving 11 bases between them. The CDR3 protein is CASSFRTERELFF. Here the CDR3 DNA reads TGTGCCAGCAGCTTCCGGACCGAGCGGGAGCTGTTTTTT.

The chain joins TRBV28 to TRBJ2-7; 7 bases are a match to TRBD1. Germline CDR1 is MDHEN and CDR2 is SYDVKM. The trim removed 9 bases at V and 2 bases at J, leaving 7 bases unmatched. This CDR3 region has 13 residues. The CDR3 sequence is CASQGVLTYEQYF. The CDR3 DNA is TGTGCCAGTCAGGGGGTACTAACCTACGAGCAGTACTTC. Combining the CDR3 with reference TRBV28 and TRBJ2-7 gives the whole variable domain DVKVTQSSRYLVKRTGEKVFLECVQDMDHENMFWYRQDPGLGLRLIYFSYDVKMKEKGDIPEGYSVSREKKERFSLILESASTNQTSMYLCASQGVLTYEQYFGPGTRLTVT.

This clone appeared once. This sample also contains other DNA sequences that code for the same CDR3. The genes are TRBV18 and TRBJ2-7; D remains ambiguous. The CDR3 contains 14 residues. The germline V gene has CDR1 KGHSH and CDR2 LQKENI. Trimming took off 1 base at V and 4 bases at J, with 11 bases between the two ends. CDR3 sequence reads: CASSPLAGEYEQYF. The CDR3 DNA reads as TGTGCCAGCTCACCACTCGCTGGTGAGTACGAGCAGTACTTC.

As regards this clone: The sample has other DNA sequences that encode this CDR3 too. The chain uses TRBV5-1 and TRBJ2-3; D not resolved. Germline V gives CDR1 SGHRS, CDR2 YFSETQ. V was cut by 3 bases and J by 1 base, with 6 bases left in between. The CDR3 length is 13 residues. As DNA, the CDR3 is TGCGCCAGCAGCTCTCAGGGCACAGATACGCAGTATTTT. This encodes CASSSQGTDTQYF.

The chain recombines TRBV2 with TRBJ2-1; no firm D call. Trimming took 6 bases from V and 6 from J, leaving 9 bases between them. Germline CDR1 is SNHLY and CDR2 is FYNNEI. This CDR3 is built from 12 residues. The CDR3 is CASSPHGNEQFF. In DNA form, the CDR3 reads TGTGCCAGCAGCCCCCACGGCAATGAGCAGTTCTTC.

The chain has TRBV5-1 and TRBJ2-7; TRBD2 matches at 8 bases. With 3 bases clipped from V and 4 bases from J, the junction kept 6 bases outside the gene matches. The CDR3 spans 14 residues. The germline V gene encodes CDR1 SGHRS and CDR2 YFSETQ. CDR3 loop: CASSSGTSMYEQYF. CDR3 in DNA: TGCGCCAGCAGCTCTGGGACTAGTATGTACGAGCAGTACTTC.

The chain uses TRBV28 and TRBJ2-5; D gene ambiguous. The CDR3 extends over 13 amino acids. Germline CDR1 MDHEN, CDR2 SYDVKM. The ends were cut back, 3 bases at V and 2 bases at J, with 7 bases in the middle. The CDR3 DNA is TGTGCCAGCAGTTTTGTGGTACAAGAGACCCAGTACTTC. Residues: CASSFVVQETQYF.

The rearrangement links TRBV6-1 to TRBJ2-7, with D perhaps TRBD2 (7 bases). Germline-derived CDR1 and CDR2 are MNHNS and SASEGT. The germline V and J ends were trimmed by 2 bases and 6 bases, with 17 bases remaining between them. This CDR3 is built from 15 residues. CDR3 nucleotides: TGTGCCAGCAGTGAATTGGGAGGGGGTCGAGGCGAGCAGTACTTC. Translated: CASSELGGGRGEQYF.

This chain's CDR3 is CASSQSMGGYTF. CDR3 nucleotides: TGTGCCAGCAGCCAATCGATGGGTGGCTACACCTTC. The rearrangement joins TRBV5-6 to TRBJ1-2; no clear D gene. Germline values: CDR1 SGHDT, CDR2 YYEEEE. V lost 4 bases and J 7 bases, leaving 11 bases between the germline ends. This CDR3 is 12 amino acids long.

The chain couples TRBV29-1 to TRBJ2-7; a possible D gene is TRBD2 (5 bases). This CDR3 region has 12 residues. V was clipped by 5 bases and J by 2 bases, with 10 bases between them. In germline, CDR1 is SQVTM, CDR2 ANQGSEA. CDR3 in DNA: TGCAGCGTTAGGGCTAGCCCCTACGAGCAGTACTTC. Its translation: CSVRASPYEQYF.

The V call is TRBV18, the J call TRBJ2-3, with 9 nucleotides matching TRBD2. V lost 0 bases and J lost 0; bases outside the gene matches: 10. The CDR3 is 19 amino acids. In germline, CDR1 is KGHSH, CDR2 LQKENI. CDR3 amino acids: CASSPPRSTSGPSTDTQYF. The CDR3 nucleotides are TGTGCCAGCTCACCACCGAGGTCCACTAGCGGGCCTAGCACAGATACGCAGTATTTT.

The chain employs TRBV18 and TRBJ2-1, with a tentative D call TRBD2 (6 bases). The germline V gene has CDR1 KGHSH and CDR2 LQKENI. The CDR3 loop spans 16 amino acids. V was clipped by 1 base and J by 0 bases, with 10 bases between them. CDR3 sequence reads: CASSPLFGSSYNEQFF. The CDR3 DNA sequence: TGTGCCAGCTCACCACTTTTCGGGAGCTCCTACAATGAGCAGTTCTTC.

The V call is TRBV5-1, the J call TRBJ1-1; 8 nucleotides line up with TRBD1. The CDR3 covers 16 residues. CDR1 and CDR2 from the germline V gene are SGHRS and YFSETQ. V shed 1 base and J 1 base; nucleotides not matched to a gene: 6. CDR3 loop: CASSLLTGERNTEAFF. The CDR3 region has the DNA TGCGCCAGCAGCTTGTTGACAGGGGAACGGAACACTGAAGCTTTCTTT.

The rearrangement links TRBV18 to TRBJ2-1; 11 bases agree with TRBD2. The CDR3 length is 19 residues. V was pared by 2 bases and J by 4 bases, with 13 bases of the junction left unmatched. Germline V CDR1 and CDR2: KGHSH, LQKENI. This chain's CDR3 is CASSPLTLAGGGFYNEQFF. DNA for the CDR3: TGTGCCAGCTCACCATTAACTCTAGCGGGAGGAGGGTTTTACAATGAGCAGTTCTTC.

The V call is TRBV5-4, the J call TRBJ2-7, with D perhaps TRBD1 (6 bases). This CDR3 has 14 amino acids. Looked up from germline, CDR1 is SGHNT and CDR2 is YYREEE (reference sequence). V shed 4 bases and J shed 2 bases, with 13 bases lying between them. CDR3 sequence reads: CASSKTTGTYEQYF. In DNA, the CDR3 is TGTGCCAGCAGCAAAACGACAGGTACCTACGAGCAGTACTTC. The variable domain in full, completed from reference TRBV5-4 and TRBJ2-7, reads ETGVTQSPTHLIKTRGQQVTLRCSSQSGHNTVSWYQQALGQGPQFIFQYYREEENGRGNFPPRFSGLQFPNYSSELNVNALELDDSALYLCASSKTTGTYEQYFGPGTRLTVT.

The chain uses TRBV6-5 and TRBJ2-3; TRBD1 agrees at 11 bases. V was clipped by 4 bases and J by 3 bases; unmatched bases: 6. The CDR3 is 16 amino acids. The germline CDR1 and CDR2 sequences are MNHEY and SVGAGI. In DNA form, the CDR3 reads TGTGCCAGCAGTTCACTCGGACAGGGGGCGACAGATACGCAGTATTTT. It encodes CASSSLGQGATDTQYF.

CDR3 region: CATQRKTGGDTGELFF. In DNA form, the CDR3 reads TGCGCCACCCAAAGAAAGACAGGGGGCGACACCGGGGAGCTGTTTTTT. The J gene is TRBJ2-2, the V gene TRBV5-1; 10 nucleotides line up with TRBD1. CDR1 and CDR2 (germline): SGHRS, YFSETQ. This CDR3 is 16 amino acids long. With V trimmed by 9 bases and J by 3 bases, 11 bases remained unmatched.

In regard to this clone: This sample also contains other DNA sequences that code for the same CDR3. The chain recombines TRBV6-5 with TRBJ1-5, with 9 nucleotides matching TRBD1. CDR1 is MNHEY and CDR2 is SVGAGI in the germline V gene. V was clipped by 2 bases and J by 4 bases; unmatched bases: 0. This CDR3 spans 14 amino acids. CDR3 sequence reads: CASSYGQGNQPQHF. The CDR3 DNA follows: TGTGCCAGCAGTTACGGACAGGGGAATCAGCCCCAGCATTTT.

V and J are TRBV10-2 and TRBJ2-3, with 7 bases fitting TRBD2. Germline CDR1 and CDR2: WSHSY and SAAADI. The CDR3 contains 16 residues. Trimming at V came to 8 bases and at J to 5 bases, leaving 16 bases not matched to a gene. DNA of the CDR3: TGCGCCAGCCTCGGGGTCGTTGGGAGGGAGGGAGATACGCAGTATTTT. Its translation is CASLGVVGREGDTQYF.

V is TRBV18 and J is TRBJ2-2, with D possibly being TRBD1 (5 bases). V gave up 3 bases and J gave up 4 bases, with 15 bases separating them. This CDR3 has 16 residues. CDR1 and CDR2 (germline): KGHSH, LQKENI. Here the CDR3 reads CASSPIVPGLTGELFF. The DNA for the CDR3 is TGTGCCAGCTCACCTATCGTCCCAGGGCTCACCGGGGAGCTGTTTTTT. The entire variable domain, with the rest obtained from reference TRBV18 and TRBJ2-2, is as follows: NAGVMQNPRHLVRRRGQEARLRCSPMKGHSHVYWYRQLPEEGLKFMVYLQKENIIDESGMPKERFSAEFPKEGPSILRIQQVVRGDSAAYFCASSPIVPGLTGELFFGEGSRLTVL.

This chain uses TRBV19 with TRBJ2-7; TRBD1 matches 12 bases. The J segment lost 3 bases and the V segment lost 5 bases, leaving 8 bases of the junction unmatched. The CDR3 is made up of 16 amino acids. Germline V CDR1 and CDR2: LNHDA, SQIVND (reference sequence). For the CDR3, the DNA is TGTGCCAGTAGTCCGGGACAGGGGGCGCGGGTCTACGAGCAGTACTTC. This gives the protein CASSPGQGARVYEQYF.

The chain is built from TRBV14 and TRBJ1-2; D not certain. Germline V lookup: CDR1 SGHDN, CDR2 FVKESK. CDR3 length: 14 amino acids. Trimming removed 4 bases from V and 0 bases from J, with 9 bases in between. The CDR3 reads CASSPQTANYGYTF. In DNA, the CDR3 is TGTGCCAGCAGCCCTCAGACCGCTAACTATGGCTACACCTTC.

The CDR3: CASSVGPPNYEQYF. In nucleotides, the CDR3 is TGTGCCAGCAGCGTTGGGCCCCCCAACTACGAGCAGTACTTC. The chain joins TRBV9 to TRBJ2-7; D not resolved. V was pared by 2 bases and J by 3 bases, with 12 bases between. CDR1 and CDR2 from the germline V gene are SGDLS and YYNGEE. The CDR3 contains 14 residues.